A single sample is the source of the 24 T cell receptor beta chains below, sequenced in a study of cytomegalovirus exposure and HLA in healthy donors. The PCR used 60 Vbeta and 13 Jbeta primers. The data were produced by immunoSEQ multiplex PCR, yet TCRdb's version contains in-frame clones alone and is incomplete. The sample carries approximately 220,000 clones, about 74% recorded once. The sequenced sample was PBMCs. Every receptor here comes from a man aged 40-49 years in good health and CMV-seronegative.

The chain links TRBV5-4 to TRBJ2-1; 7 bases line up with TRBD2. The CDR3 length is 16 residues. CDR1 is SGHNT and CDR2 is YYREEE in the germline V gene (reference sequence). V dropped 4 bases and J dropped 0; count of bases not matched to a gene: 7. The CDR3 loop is CASSARGGVSYNEQFF. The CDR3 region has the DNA TGTGCCAGCAGCGCCCGTGGGGGGGTCTCCTACAATGAGCAGTTCTTC.

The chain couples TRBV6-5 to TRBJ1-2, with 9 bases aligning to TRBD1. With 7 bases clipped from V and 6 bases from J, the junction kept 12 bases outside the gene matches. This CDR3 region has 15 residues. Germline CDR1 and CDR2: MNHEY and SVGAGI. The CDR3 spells CASTGQGSSLDGYTF. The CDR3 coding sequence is TGTGCCAGCACAGGACAGGGGAGTAGTCTCGATGGCTACACCTTC.

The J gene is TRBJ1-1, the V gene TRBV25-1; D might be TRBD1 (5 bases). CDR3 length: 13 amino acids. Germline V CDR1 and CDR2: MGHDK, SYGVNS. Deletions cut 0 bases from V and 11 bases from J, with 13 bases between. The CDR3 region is CASSEYTAGEAFF. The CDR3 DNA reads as TGTGCCAGCAGTGAATATACGGCGGGGGAGGCTTTCTTT.

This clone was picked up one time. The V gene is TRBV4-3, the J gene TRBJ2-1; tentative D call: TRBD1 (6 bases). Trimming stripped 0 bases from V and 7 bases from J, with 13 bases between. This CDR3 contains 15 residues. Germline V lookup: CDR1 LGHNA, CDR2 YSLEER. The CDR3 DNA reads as TGCGCCAGCAGCCAAGATGGGACACCGGGGAATGAGCAGTTCTTC. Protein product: CASSQDGTPGNEQFF.

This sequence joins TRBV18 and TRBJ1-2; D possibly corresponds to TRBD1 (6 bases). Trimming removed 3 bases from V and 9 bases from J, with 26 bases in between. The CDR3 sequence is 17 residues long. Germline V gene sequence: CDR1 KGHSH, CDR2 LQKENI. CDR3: CASSPEVGASDLWSYTF. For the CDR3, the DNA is TGTGCCAGCTCACCGGAGGTGGGGGCCTCAGACCTATGGAGCTACACCTTC. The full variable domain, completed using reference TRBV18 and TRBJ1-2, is NAGVMQNPRHLVRRRGQEARLRCSPMKGHSHVYWYRQLPEEGLKFMVYLQKENIIDESGMPKERFSAEFPKEGPSILRIQQVVRGDSAAYFCASSPEVGASDLWSYTFGSGTRLTVV.

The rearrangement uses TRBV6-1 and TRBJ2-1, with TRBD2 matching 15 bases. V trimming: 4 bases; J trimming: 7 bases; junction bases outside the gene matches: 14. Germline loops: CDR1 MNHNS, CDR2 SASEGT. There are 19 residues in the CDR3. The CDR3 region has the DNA TGTGCCAGCAGTGCTGGAGGGACTAGCGGGAGGAGATTGGGAAATGAGCAGTTCTTC. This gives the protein CASSAGGTSGRRLGNEQFF.

Written as DNA, the CDR3 is TGTGCCAGCCAACTACCACCCACAGATACGCAGTATTTT. Translating it yields CASQLPPTDTQYF. The gene calls are TRBV28 and TRBJ2-3; D remains unclear. This CDR3 has 13 amino acids. Germline CDR1 is MDHEN and CDR2 is SYDVKM. V was clipped by 8 bases and J by 2 bases, with 11 bases between them.

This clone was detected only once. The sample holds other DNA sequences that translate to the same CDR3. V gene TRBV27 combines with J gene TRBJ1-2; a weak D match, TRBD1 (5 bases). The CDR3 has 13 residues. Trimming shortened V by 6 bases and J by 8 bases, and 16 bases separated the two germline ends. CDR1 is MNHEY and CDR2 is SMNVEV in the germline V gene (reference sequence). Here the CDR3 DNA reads TGTGCCAGCAGCACGGGGGGACTGCGGGGCTACACCTTC. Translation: CASSTGGLRGYTF.

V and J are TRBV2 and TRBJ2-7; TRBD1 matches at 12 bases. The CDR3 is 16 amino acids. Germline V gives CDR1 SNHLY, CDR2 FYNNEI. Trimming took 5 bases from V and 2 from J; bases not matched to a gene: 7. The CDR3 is CASSSGQGASPYEQYF. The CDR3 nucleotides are TGTGCCAGCAGTTCGGGACAGGGGGCTTCACCCTACGAGCAGTACTTC.

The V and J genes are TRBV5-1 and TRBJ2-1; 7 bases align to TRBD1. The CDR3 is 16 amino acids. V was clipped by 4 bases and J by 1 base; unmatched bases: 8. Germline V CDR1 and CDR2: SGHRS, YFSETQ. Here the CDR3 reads CASSLPTGRSYNEQFF. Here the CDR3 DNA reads TGCGCCAGCAGCCTTCCGACAGGGCGGTCCTACAATGAGCAGTTCTTC.

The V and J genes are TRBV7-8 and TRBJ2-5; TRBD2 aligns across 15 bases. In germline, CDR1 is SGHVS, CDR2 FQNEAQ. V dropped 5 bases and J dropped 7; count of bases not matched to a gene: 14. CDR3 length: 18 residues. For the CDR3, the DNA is TGTGCCAGCAGCACTTCCGGGACTAGCGGGAGGTTGGTTGGGACCCAGTACTTC. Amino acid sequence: CASSTSGTSGRLVGTQYF.

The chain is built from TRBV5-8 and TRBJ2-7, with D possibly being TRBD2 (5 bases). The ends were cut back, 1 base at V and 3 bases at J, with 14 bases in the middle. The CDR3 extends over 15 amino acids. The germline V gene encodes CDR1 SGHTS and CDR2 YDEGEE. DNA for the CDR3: TGTGCCAGCAGCTTGTCGGCTAGCTCTAGCTACGAGCAGTACTTC. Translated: CASSLSASSSYEQYF. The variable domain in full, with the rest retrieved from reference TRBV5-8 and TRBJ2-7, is EAGVTQSPTHLIKTRGQQATLRCSPISGHTSVYWYQQALGLGLQFLLWYDEGEERNRGNFPPRFSGRQFPNYSSELNVNALELEDSALYLCASSLSASSSYEQYFGPGTRLTVT.

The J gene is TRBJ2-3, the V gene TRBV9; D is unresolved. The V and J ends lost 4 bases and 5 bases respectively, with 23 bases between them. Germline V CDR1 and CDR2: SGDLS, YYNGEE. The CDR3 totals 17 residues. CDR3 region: CASSSGDRHSRQDTQYF. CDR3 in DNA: TGTGCCAGCAGCTCCGGCGATAGACATTCACGGCAAGATACGCAGTATTTT.

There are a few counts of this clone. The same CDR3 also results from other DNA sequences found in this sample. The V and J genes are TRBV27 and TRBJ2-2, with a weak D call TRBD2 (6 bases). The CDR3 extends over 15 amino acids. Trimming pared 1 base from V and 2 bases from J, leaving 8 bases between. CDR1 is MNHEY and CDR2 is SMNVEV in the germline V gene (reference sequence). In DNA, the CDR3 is TGTGCCAGCAGTTTATTAGCGGCCAACACCGGGGAGCTGTTTTTT. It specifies CASSLLAANTGELFF.

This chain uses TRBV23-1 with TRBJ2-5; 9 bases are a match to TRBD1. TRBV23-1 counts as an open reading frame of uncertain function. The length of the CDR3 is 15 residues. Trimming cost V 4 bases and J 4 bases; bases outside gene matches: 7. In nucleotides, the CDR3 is TGCGCCAGCAGTCCCCCGGGACAGGGAGGAGAGACCCAGTACTTC. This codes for CASSPPGQGGETQYF.

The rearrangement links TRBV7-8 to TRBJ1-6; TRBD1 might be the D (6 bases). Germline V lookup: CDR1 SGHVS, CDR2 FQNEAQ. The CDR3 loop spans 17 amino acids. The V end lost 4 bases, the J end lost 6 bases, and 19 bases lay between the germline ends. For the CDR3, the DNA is TGTGCCAGCAGCTCAGTGGGGGGGGCGATCTCTAATTCACCCCTCCACTTT. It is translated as CASSSVGGAISNSPLHF. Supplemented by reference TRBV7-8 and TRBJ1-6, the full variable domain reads GAGVSQSPRYKVAKRGQDVALRCDPISGHVSLFWYQQALGQGPEFLTYFQNEAQLDKSGLPSDRFFAERPEGSVSTLKIQRTQQEDSAVYLCASSSVGGAISNSPLHFGNGTRLTVT.

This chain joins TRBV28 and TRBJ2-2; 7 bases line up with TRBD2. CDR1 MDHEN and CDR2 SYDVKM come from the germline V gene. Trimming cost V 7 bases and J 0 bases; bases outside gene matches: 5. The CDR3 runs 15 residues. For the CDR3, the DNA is TGTGCCAGCACTCCGGGGGGAGCGAACACCGGGGAGCTGTTTTTT. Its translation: CASTPGGANTGELFF. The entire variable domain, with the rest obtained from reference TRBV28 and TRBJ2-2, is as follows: DVKVTQSSRYLVKRTGEKVFLECVQDMDHENMFWYRQDPGLGLRLIYFSYDVKMKEKGDIPEGYSVSREKKERFSLILESASTNQTSMYLCASTPGGANTGELFFGEGSRLTVL.

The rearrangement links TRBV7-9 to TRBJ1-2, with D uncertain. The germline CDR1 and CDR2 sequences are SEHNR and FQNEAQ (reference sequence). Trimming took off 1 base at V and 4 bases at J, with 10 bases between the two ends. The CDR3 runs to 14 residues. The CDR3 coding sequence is TGTGCCAGCAGCTTAGTGGGTGGGCTCTATGGCTACACCTTC. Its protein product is CASSLVGGLYGYTF. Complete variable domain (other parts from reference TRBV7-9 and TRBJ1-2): DTGVSQNPRHKITKRGQNVTFRCDPISEHNRLYWYRQTLGQGPEFLTYFQNEAQLEKSRLLSDRFSAERPKGSFSTLEIQRTEQGDSAMYLCASSLVGGLYGYTFGSGTRLTVV.

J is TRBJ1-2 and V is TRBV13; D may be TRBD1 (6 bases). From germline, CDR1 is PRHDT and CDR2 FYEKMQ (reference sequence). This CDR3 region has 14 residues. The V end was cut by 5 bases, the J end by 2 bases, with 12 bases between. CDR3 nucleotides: TGTGCCAGCAGCCGACAGGTAGAAAACTATGGCTACACCTTC. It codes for CASSRQVENYGYTF.

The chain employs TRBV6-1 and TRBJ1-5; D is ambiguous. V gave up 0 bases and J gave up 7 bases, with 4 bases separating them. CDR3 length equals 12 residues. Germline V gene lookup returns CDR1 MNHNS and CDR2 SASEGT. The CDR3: CASSEAEQPQHF. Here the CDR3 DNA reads TGTGCCAGCAGTGAAGCGGAGCAGCCCCAGCATTTT.

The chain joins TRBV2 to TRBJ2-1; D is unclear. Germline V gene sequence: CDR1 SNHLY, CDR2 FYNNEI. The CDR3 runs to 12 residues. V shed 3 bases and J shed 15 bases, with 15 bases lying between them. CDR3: CASSERSFSLFF. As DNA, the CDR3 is TGTGCCAGCAGTGAGAGGTCCTTCTCCTTGTTCTTC.

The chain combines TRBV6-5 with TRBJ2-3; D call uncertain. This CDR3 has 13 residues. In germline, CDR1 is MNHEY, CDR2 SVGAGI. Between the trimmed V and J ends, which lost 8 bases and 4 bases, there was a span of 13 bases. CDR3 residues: CASRTPRADTQYF. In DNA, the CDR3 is TGTGCCAGCCGCACACCCCGGGCAGATACGCAGTATTTT.

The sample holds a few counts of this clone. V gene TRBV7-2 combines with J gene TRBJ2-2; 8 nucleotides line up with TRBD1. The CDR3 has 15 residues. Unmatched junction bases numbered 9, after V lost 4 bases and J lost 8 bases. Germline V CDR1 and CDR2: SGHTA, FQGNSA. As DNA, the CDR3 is TGTGCCAGCAGCTCCGCTGGGACAGGAGTTGGGGAGCTGTTTTTT. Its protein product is CASSSAGTGVGELFF.

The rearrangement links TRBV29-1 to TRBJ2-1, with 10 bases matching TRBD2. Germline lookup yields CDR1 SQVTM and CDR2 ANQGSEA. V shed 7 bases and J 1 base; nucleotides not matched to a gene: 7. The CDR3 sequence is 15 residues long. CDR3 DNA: TGCAGCGCTAGCGGGGGCTTTCCGTCCTACAATGAGCAGTTCTTC. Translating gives CSASGGFPSYNEQFF.